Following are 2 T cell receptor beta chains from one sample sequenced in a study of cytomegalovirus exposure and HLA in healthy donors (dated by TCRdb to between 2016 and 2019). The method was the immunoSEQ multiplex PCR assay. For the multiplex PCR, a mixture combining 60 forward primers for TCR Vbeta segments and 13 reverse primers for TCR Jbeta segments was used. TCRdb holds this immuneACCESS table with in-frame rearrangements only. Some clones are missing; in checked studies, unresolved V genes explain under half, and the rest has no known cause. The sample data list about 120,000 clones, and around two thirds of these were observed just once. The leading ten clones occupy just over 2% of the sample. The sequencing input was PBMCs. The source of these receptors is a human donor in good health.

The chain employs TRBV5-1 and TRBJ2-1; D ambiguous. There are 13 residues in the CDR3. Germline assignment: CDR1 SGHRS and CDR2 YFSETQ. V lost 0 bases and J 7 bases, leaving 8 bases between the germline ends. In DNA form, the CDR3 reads TGCGCCAGCAGCTTGGGACAAAGGAATGAGCAGTTCTTC. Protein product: CASSLGQRNEQFF.

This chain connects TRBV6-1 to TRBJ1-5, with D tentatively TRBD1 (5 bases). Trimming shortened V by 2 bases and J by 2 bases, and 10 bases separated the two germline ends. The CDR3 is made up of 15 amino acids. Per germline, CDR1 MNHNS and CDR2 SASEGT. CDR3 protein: CASSERGRGNQPQHF. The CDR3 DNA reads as TGTGCCAGCAGTGAAAGGGGCAGGGGCAATCAGCCCCAGCATTTT.